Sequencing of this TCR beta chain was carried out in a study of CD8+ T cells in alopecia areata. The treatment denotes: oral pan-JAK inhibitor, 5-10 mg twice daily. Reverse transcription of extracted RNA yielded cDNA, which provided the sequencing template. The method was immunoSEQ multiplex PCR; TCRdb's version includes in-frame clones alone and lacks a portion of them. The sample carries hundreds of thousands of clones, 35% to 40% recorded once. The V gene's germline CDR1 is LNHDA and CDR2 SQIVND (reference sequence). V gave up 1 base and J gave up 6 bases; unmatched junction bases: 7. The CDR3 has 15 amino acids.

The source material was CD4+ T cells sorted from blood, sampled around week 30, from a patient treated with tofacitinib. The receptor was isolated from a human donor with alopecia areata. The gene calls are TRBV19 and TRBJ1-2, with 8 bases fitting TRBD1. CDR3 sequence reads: CASSIADRAFDGYTF. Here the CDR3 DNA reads TGTGCCAGTAGTATAGCGGACAGGGCGTTCGATGGCTACACCTTC. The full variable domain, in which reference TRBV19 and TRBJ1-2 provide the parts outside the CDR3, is DGGITQSPKYLFRKEGQNVTLSCEQNLNHDAMYWYRQDPGQGLRLIYYSQIVNDFQKGDIAEGYSVSREKKESFPLTVTSAQKNPTAFYLCASSIADRAFDGYTFGSGTRLTVV.